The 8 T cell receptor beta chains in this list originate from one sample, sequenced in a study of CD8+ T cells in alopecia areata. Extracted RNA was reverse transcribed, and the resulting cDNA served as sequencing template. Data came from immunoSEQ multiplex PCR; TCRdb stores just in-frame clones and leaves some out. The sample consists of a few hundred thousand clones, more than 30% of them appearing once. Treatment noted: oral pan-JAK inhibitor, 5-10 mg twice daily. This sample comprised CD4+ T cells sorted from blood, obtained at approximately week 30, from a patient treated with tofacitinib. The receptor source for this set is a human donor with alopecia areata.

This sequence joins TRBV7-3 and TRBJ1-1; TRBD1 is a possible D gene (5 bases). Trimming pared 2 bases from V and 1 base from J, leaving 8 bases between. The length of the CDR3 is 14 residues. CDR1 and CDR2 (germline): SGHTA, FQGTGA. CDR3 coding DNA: TGTGCCAGCAGCTTAGGGGGAAGGAACACTGAAGCTTTCTTT. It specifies CASSLGGRNTEAFF.

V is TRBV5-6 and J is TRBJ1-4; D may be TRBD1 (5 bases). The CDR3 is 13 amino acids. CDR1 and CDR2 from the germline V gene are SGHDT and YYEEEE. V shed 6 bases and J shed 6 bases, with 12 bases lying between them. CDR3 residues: CASTWGLDEKLFF. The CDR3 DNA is TGTGCCAGCACATGGGGCCTTGATGAAAAACTGTTTTTT.

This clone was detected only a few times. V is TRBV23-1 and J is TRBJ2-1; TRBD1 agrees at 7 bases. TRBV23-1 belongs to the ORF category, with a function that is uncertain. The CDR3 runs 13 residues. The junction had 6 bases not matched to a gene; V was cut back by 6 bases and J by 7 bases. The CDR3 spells CASSIQGWNEQFF. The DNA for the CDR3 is TGCGCCAGCAGCATACAGGGGTGGAATGAGCAGTTCTTC.

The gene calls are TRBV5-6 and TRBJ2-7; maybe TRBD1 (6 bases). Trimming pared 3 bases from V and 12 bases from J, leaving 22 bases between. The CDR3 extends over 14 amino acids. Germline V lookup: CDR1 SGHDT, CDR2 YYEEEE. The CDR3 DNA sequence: TGTGCCAGCAGCTCCAGGGGAAGGCGCTTGGCTTGGTACTTC. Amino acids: CASSSRGRRLAWYF.

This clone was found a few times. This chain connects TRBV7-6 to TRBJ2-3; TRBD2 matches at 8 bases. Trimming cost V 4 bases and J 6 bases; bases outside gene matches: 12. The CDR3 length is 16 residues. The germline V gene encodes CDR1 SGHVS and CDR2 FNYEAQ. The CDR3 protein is CASSSRTSLTGDTQYF. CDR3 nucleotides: TGTGCCAGCAGCTCTCGGACTAGCCTCACTGGGGATACGCAGTATTTT.

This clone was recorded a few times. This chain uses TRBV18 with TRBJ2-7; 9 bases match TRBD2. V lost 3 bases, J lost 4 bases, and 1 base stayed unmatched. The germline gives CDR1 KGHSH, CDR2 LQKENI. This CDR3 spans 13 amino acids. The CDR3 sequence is CASSPTSGYEQYF. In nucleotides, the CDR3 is TGTGCCAGCTCACCGACTAGCGGATACGAGCAGTACTTC.

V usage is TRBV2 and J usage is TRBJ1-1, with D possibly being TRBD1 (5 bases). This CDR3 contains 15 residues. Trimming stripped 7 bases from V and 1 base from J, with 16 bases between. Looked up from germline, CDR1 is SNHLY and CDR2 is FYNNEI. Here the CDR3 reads CASNGGILTNTEAFF. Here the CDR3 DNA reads TGTGCCAGCAACGGGGGGATCCTGACGAACACTGAAGCTTTCTTT.

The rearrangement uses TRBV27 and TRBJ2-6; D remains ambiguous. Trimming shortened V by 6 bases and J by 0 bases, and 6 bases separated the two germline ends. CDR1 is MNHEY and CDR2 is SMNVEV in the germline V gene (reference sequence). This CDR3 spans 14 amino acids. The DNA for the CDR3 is TGTGCCAGCAGCGATTTCTCTGGGGCCAACGTCCTGACTTTC. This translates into CASSDFSGANVLTF.